This T cell receptor beta chain was captured by sequencing in a study of Ad26.COV2.S vaccination and SARS-CoV-2 variants. Treatment reported: 15 to 20 received Ad26.COV2.S at low or high dose, single or two shots; about 5 received placebo; per-sample allocation not given. The study sampled participants on day 63 after the first vaccine or placebo injection. The V and J ends lost 6 bases and 6 bases, in that order; junction bases with no gene match: 6. CDR3 length equals 13 residues. Sequencing used immunoSEQ multiplex PCR; TCRdb keeps in-frame clones, though not all of them. The data hold 350,000 to 400,000 clones, with around 89% observed a single time.

The genes are TRBV12-3 or TRBV12-4 and TRBJ2-7; 9 bases fit TRBD2. The sample in question was peripheral blood, obtained in a trial of Ad26.COV2.S vaccine versus placebo. This receptor was obtained from a person aged 18-60 years who received the Ad26.COV2.S COVID-19 vaccine or a placebo. The CDR3 DNA follows: TGTGCCAGCAGGGTTAGCGGGAGCGGCGAGCAGTACTTC. Translation: CASRVSGSGEQYF.